This T cell receptor (beta chain) was retrieved from a study of cytomegalovirus exposure and HLA in healthy donors. The PCR ran on 60 Vbeta and 13 Jbeta primers. Method: immunoSEQ multiplex PCR; TCRdb's copy keeps in-frame clones and lacks some. The sample includes 210,000 or so clones, about 89% seen only once; the top ten take about 1%. This CDR3 is 15 amino acids long. The V end lost 2 bases, the J end lost 2 bases, and 10 bases lay between the germline ends. Per the germline V gene, CDR1 is SNHLY and CDR2 is FYNNEI. The sample comprised PBMCs. The receptor was derived from a woman between 18 and 29 years old in good health and CMV-seronegative. The chain links TRBV2 to TRBJ2-4; no clear D gene. The CDR3 region is CASSENLRSKNIQYF. The CDR3 region has the DNA TGTGCCAGCAGTGAAAACCTGCGCTCCAAAAACATTCAGTACTTC.